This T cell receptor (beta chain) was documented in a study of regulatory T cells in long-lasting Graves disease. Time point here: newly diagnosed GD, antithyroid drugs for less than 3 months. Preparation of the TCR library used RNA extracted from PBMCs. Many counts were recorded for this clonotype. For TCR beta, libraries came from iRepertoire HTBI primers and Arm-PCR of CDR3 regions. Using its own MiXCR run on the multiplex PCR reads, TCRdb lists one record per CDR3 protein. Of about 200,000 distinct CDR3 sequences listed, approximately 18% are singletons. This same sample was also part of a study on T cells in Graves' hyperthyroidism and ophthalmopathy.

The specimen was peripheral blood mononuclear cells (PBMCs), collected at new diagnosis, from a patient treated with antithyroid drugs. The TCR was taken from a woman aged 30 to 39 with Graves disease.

The CDR3 here is CASSSRDRGVTNEKLFF. In nucleotides, the CDR3 is TGTGCCAGCAGCTCCCGGGACAGGGGGGTAACTAATGAAAAACTGTTTTTT. The chain employs TRBV3-1 and TRBJ1-4; 11 bases match TRBD1. The CDR3 is made up of 17 amino acids. Germline assignment: CDR1 LGHDT and CDR2 YNNKEL (reference sequence). Trimming took 5 bases from V and 1 from J; bases not matched to a gene: 6.